A single sample gave rise to the 24 T cell receptor beta chains below, sequenced in a study of blood T cell repertoires in COVID-19. The assay was immunoSEQ multiplex PCR, and TCRdb's table has in-frame clones only and misses some. Of about 300,000 clones in the sample, about 81% were seen once. The source material was peripheral blood. All receptors come from a human donor with COVID-19, enrolled during active disease. The donor label of this sample is uncertain.

The genes are TRBV5-1 and TRBJ1-1, with 7 bases fitting TRBD1. There are 13 residues in the CDR3. Trimming cost V 6 bases and J 1 base; bases outside gene matches: 3. The germline V gene encodes CDR1 SGHRS and CDR2 YFSETQ. The CDR3 bases are TGCGCCAGCACCAGACAGGGGAACACTGAAGCTTTCTTT. This codes for CASTRQGNTEAFF.

V and J are TRBV18 and TRBJ2-7; the match to TRBD1 covers 12 bases. The CDR3 is made up of 18 amino acids. V was clipped by 1 base and J by 3 bases; unmatched bases: 10. Germline CDR1 reads KGHSH; CDR2 reads LQKENI. Here the CDR3 reads CASSPRGTGGIRFYEQYF. In DNA, the CDR3 is TGTGCCAGCTCACCACGGGGGACAGGGGGCATTCGATTCTACGAGCAGTACTTC.

This chain joins TRBV11-2 and TRBJ2-7, with 8 bases lining up with TRBD1. With 5 bases clipped from V and 4 bases from J, the junction kept 7 bases outside the gene matches. CDR3 length equals 14 residues. Germline V gene data show CDR1 as SGHAT and CDR2 as FQNNGV. The CDR3: CASSEDRGLYEQYF. CDR3 nucleotide sequence: TGTGCCAGCAGCGAAGACAGGGGCCTATACGAGCAGTACTTC.

The gene calls are TRBV4-1 and TRBJ1-5, with D uncertain. Germline lookup yields CDR1 MGHRA and CDR2 YSYEKL. The CDR3 runs to 15 residues. With 4 bases removed from V and 5 bases from J, the gap between germline ends came to 15 bases. CDR3 nucleotide sequence: TGCGCCAGCAGCCCCGACCGGGGTATCGATCAGCCCCAGCATTTT. Its translation: CASSPDRGIDQPQHF.

This clone was observed a few times. The V call is TRBV2, the J call TRBJ2-1; TRBD2 is a possible D gene (6 bases). Between the trimmed V and J ends, which lost 5 bases and 2 bases, there was a span of 13 bases. The CDR3 is 15 amino acids. The germline CDR1 and CDR2 sequences are SNHLY and FYNNEI. The CDR3 coding sequence is TGTGCCAGCAGTCCGGGACTTACAACCTACAATGAGCAGTTCTTC. It encodes CASSPGLTTYNEQFF.

This clone has a handful of counts. The rearrangement uses TRBV12-5 and TRBJ1-2; tentatively, D is TRBD1 (6 bases). Germline values: CDR1 LGHNT, CDR2 FRNRAP. The CDR3 consists of 15 residues. Trimming removed 0 bases at V and 0 bases at J, with 8 bases between. The CDR3 here is CASGLVNRANYGYTF. In DNA, the CDR3 is TGTGCTAGTGGTTTGGTGAACAGGGCTAACTATGGCTACACCTTC.

This clone was observed a handful of times. The chain combines TRBV28 with TRBJ1-2; D remains unclear. CDR1 and CDR2 from the germline V gene are MDHEN and SYDVKM. There are 15 residues in the CDR3. The V and J ends lost 6 bases and 8 bases respectively, with 22 bases between them. As DNA, the CDR3 is TGTGCCAGCAGCCCCGGGCGGCCGGGGAGTCGGGGCTACACCTTC. Translated, it gives CASSPGRPGSRGYTF.

V is TRBV9 and J is TRBJ2-2, with D unclear. This CDR3 has 14 residues. Trimming left V 4 bases short and J 4 bases short, with 11 bases between. From germline, CDR1 is SGDLS and CDR2 YYNGEE. CDR3 bases: TGTGCCAGCAGCCCACGGTCGGGCACCGGGGAGCTGTTTTTT. This sequence encodes CASSPRSGTGELFF.

This clone was seen a few times. This chain connects TRBV30 to TRBJ1-5, with 10 bases matching TRBD1. Germline CDR1 and CDR2: GTSNPN and SVGIG (reference sequence). CDR3 length: 15 amino acids. V was pared by 2 bases and J by 3 bases, with 4 bases of the junction left unmatched. The DNA for the CDR3 is TGTGCCTGGAGTTCCGGGACAGGGGCCAATCAGCCCCAGCATTTT. Its protein product is CAWSSGTGANQPQHF.

The CDR3 DNA reads as TGTGCCAGCAGCCCGTACCCGGGGGATTACTATGGCTACACCTTC. Translated, it gives CASSPYPGDYYGYTF. The V gene is TRBV27, the J gene TRBJ1-2; D possibly corresponds to TRBD1 (5 bases). The CDR3 is 15 amino acids. CDR1 is MNHEY, CDR2 SMNVEV, per germline (reference sequence). V was pared by 6 bases and J by 3 bases, with 17 bases between.

The chain couples TRBV5-1 to TRBJ2-3, with TRBD2 as a possible D gene (6 bases). From germline, CDR1 is SGHRS and CDR2 YFSETQ. This CDR3 spans 18 amino acids. Trimming took 4 bases from V and 0 from J, leaving 21 bases between them. This CDR3 is CASSLLWTGVASTDTQYF. DNA of the CDR3: TGCGCCAGCAGCCTACTGTGGACGGGAGTGGCTAGCACAGATACGCAGTATTTT.

The CDR3 protein is CASRLRYEQYF. DNA for the CDR3: TGTGCCAGCAGATTGCGTTACGAGCAGTACTTC. The V gene is TRBV6-5, the J gene TRBJ2-7; D is uncertain. CDR1 and CDR2 from the germline V gene are MNHEY and SVGAGI. The V end was cut by 6 bases, the J end by 4 bases, with 7 bases between. The CDR3 extends over 11 amino acids.

As concerns this clone: Other nucleotide sequences in the sample specify the same CDR3. The chain couples TRBV11-2 to TRBJ2-3, with a weak D call TRBD2 (5 bases). V was pared by 3 bases and J by 0 bases, with 7 bases between. This CDR3 has 14 residues. Germline values: CDR1 SGHAT, CDR2 FQNNGV. CDR3 sequence (DNA): TGTGCCAGCAGCTTGGGCGGGAGCACAGATACGCAGTATTTT. Translation: CASSLGGSTDTQYF. Looking up the rest from reference TRBV11-2 and TRBJ2-3 gives the full variable domain: EAGVAQSPRYKIIEKRQSVAFWCNPISGHATLYWYQQILGQGPKLLIQFQNNGVVDDSQLPKDRFSAERLKGVDSTLKIQPAKLEDSAVYLCASSLGGSTDTQYFGPGTRLTVL.

The chain has TRBV15 and TRBJ2-5, with D tentatively TRBD2 (6 bases). With 1 base removed from V and 1 base from J, the gap between germline ends came to 10 bases. The CDR3 is 15 amino acids. Germline V CDR1 and CDR2: LNHNV, YYDKDF (reference sequence). DNA of the CDR3: TGTGCCACCAGCAGAGGGTCTAGCGCCCAAGAGACCCAGTACTTC. Protein: CATSRGSSAQETQYF.

The rearrangement links TRBV19 to TRBJ1-1, with 8 bases aligning to TRBD1. The CDR3 totals 14 residues. V shed 6 bases, J shed 4 bases, and the junction held 7 bases outside the gene matches. Per the germline V gene, CDR1 is LNHDA and CDR2 is SQIVND (reference sequence). The CDR3 sequence: CASSRTGLGTEAFF. As DNA, the CDR3 is TGTGCCAGTAGCCGGACAGGGTTGGGCACTGAAGCTTTCTTT.

This clone was recorded a few times. The chain carries TRBV5-1 and TRBJ1-3, with a possible D match to TRBD1 (6 bases). Germline loops: CDR1 SGHRS, CDR2 YFSETQ. The CDR3 covers 13 residues. V lost 5 bases, J lost 4 bases, and 10 bases lay in between. The CDR3 coding sequence is TGCGCCAGCAGAATCGACAGGGGAAACACCATATATTTT. It encodes CASRIDRGNTIYF.

This clone was found once. The V and J genes are TRBV28 and TRBJ1-1; the D gene is possibly TRBD1 (5 bases). CDR3 length: 15 residues. CDR1 is MDHEN and CDR2 is SYDVKM in the germline V gene. V lost 1 base and J lost 6, with 15 bases in between. DNA of the CDR3: TGTGCCAGCAGTTTATCCCCAGCAGGGACTTCTGAAGCTTTCTTT. Amino acid sequence: CASSLSPAGTSEAFF.

The chain uses TRBV27 and TRBJ2-1; D perhaps matches TRBD1 (6 bases). V lost 6 bases and J lost 6, with 15 bases in between. This CDR3 region has 14 residues. The germline gives CDR1 MNHEY, CDR2 SMNVEV (reference sequence). Written as DNA, the CDR3 is TGTGCCAGCAGAGGCGCCGAGGGGGTCAATGAGCAGTTCTTC. Translating it yields CASRGAEGVNEQFF.

The J gene is TRBJ2-7, the V gene TRBV6-6, with a tentative D call TRBD2 (5 bases). Trimming left V 2 bases short and J 4 bases short, with 12 bases between. The CDR3 spans 14 residues. Per the germline V gene, CDR1 is MNHNY and CDR2 is SVGAGI (reference sequence). The CDR3 loop reads CASSYKLESYEQYF. CDR3 in DNA: TGTGCCAGCAGTTACAAACTAGAGTCGTACGAGCAGTACTTC.

This clone was observed at least ten times. The chain carries TRBV19 and TRBJ1-2; D unresolved. CDR3 size: 13 residues. Germline V gene data show CDR1 as LNHDA and CDR2 as SQIVND (reference sequence). Trimming removed 5 bases from V and 6 bases from J, with 13 bases in between. The CDR3 sequence: CASSVGLTDGYTF. The DNA of the CDR3 is TGTGCCAGTAGTGTCGGACTTACGGATGGCTACACCTTC.

V and J are TRBV18 and TRBJ1-3; D gene uncertain. CDR3 length equals 16 residues. Trimming took off 4 bases at V and 4 bases at J, with 17 bases between the two ends. Per the germline V gene, CDR1 is KGHSH and CDR2 is LQKENI. CDR3 sequence reads: CASSQPGSQKGNTIYF. The CDR3 DNA sequence: TGTGCCAGCTCACAACCCGGGTCCCAAAAGGGAAACACCATATATTTT.

V usage is TRBV29-1 and J usage is TRBJ2-1, with TRBD2 matching 11 bases. The trim removed 6 bases at V and 9 bases at J, leaving 10 bases unmatched. Germline V gene lookup returns CDR1 SQVTM and CDR2 ANQGSEA. The CDR3 sequence is 14 residues long. CDR3: CSVLTSGSSSEQFF. The CDR3 bases are TGCAGCGTCCTCACTAGCGGGAGTAGTTCTGAGCAGTTCTTC.

The rearrangement joins TRBV7-3 to TRBJ2-1; no clear D gene. The CDR3 totals 15 residues. CDR1 and CDR2 from the germline V gene are SGHTA and FQGTGA. V lost 3 bases and J lost 0, with 9 bases in between. The CDR3 reads CASSFSGLSYNEQFF. In nucleotides, the CDR3 is TGTGCCAGCAGCTTTTCAGGCCTCTCCTACAATGAGCAGTTCTTC.

This clone came up a few times. This sequence joins TRBV6-5 and TRBJ1-4, with D hard to call. Germline-derived CDR1 and CDR2 are MNHEY and SVGAGI. The CDR3 runs to 15 residues. Trimming left V 7 bases short and J 8 bases short, with 20 bases between. CDR3 DNA sequence: TGTGCCAGCACTTTCGAGGTACGCCTCGGGGAAAAACTGTTTTTT. Translation gives CASTFEVRLGEKLFF.